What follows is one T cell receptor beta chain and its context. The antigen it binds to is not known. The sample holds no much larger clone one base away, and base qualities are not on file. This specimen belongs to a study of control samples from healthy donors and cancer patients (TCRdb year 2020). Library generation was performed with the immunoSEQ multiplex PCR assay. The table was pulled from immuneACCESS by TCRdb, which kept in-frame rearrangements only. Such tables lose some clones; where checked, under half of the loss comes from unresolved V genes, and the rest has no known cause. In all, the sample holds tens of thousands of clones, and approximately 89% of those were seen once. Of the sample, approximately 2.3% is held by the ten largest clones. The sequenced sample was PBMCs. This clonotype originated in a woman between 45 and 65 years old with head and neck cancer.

The DNA reads as follows: TGTGCCAGCAGTTCCTCAAAGACAGCAAATAGCAATCAGCCCCAGCATTTT. Its protein is CASSSSKTANSNQPQHF. This receptor chain uses TRBV27 and TRBJ1-5; perhaps TRBD1 is the D gene, with 5 bases matching. Relative to germline, V is 4 bases shorter and J is 0 bases shorter, with 16 bases between their ends. Spanning cysteine to phenylalanine, the CDR3 consists of 17 amino acids. Only the CDR3 part of the read is kept: 51 bases, read in frame from the first base. CDR1 and CDR2 (MNHEY, SMNVEV) derive from the germline V gene (reference sequence).